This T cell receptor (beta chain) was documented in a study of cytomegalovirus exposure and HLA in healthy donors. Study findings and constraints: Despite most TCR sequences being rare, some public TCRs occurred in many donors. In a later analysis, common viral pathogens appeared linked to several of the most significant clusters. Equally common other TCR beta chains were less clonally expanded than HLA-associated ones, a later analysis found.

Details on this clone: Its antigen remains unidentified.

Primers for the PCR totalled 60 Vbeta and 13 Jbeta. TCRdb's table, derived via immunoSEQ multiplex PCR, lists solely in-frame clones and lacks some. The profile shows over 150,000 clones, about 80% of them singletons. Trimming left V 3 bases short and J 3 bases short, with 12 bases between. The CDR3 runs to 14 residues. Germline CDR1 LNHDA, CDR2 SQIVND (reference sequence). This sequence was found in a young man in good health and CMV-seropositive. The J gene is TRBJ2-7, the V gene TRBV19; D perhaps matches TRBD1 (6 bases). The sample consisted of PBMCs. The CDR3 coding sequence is TGTGCCAGTAGTATTCTCGGCAGGGGCTACGAGCAGTACTTC. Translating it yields CASSILGRGYEQYF.